This is a list of T cell receptor beta chains from one sample in a study of blood T cell repertoires in COVID-19. Sequencing was performed with immunoSEQ multiplex PCR; in TCRdb, only in-frame clones are kept and a portion is missing. The repertoire has 70,000 to 95,000 clones, 70% to 90% of them found once; the top ten carry less than 3%. Sequencing was performed on peripheral blood. These receptors came from a man aged 50 to 60 with COVID-19, enrolled during active disease. CDR3s include the opening cysteine and the closing phenylalanine or tryptophan. The D gene is left open where the match is weak. Expanded clones are given a class, and other clones once, few, many or no size at all.

size: -; D: -; J: TRBJ2-7; V: TRBV3-1/TRBV3-2; CDR3: CASSQDRGVYEQYF; DNA: TGTGCCAGCAGCCAAGACAGGGGGGTCTACGAGCAGTACTTC
size: -; D: -; J: TRBJ2-2; V: TRBV5-4; CDR3: CASSLGPGQGLTGELFF; DNA: TGTGCCAGCAGCTTGGGGCCCGGGCAGGGGTTAACCGGGGAGCTGTTTTTT
size: -; D: -; J: TRBJ2-7; V: TRBV19; CDR3: CASSILYGYEQYF; DNA: TGTGCCAGTAGTATACTCTACGGCTACGAGCAGTACTTC
size: once; D: TRBD2; J: TRBJ2-2; V: TRBV27; CDR3: CASSPFLTSGAPGELFF; DNA: TGTGCCAGCAGTCCCTTTCTGACTAGCGGGGCTCCCGGGGAGCTGTTTTTT
size: -; D: -; J: TRBJ2-5; V: TRBV6-2/TRBV6-3; CDR3: CASSYSGQGVRETQYF; DNA: TGTGCCAGCAGTTATTCGGGACAAGGCGTCCGAGAGACCCAGTACTTC
size: -; D: TRBD1; J: TRBJ2-5; V: TRBV30; CDR3: CAWSIGQGQTQYF; DNA: TGTGCCTGGAGTATTGGACAGGGTCAGACCCAGTACTTC
size: -; D: -; J: TRBJ2-7; V: TRBV29-1; CDR3: CSVEKIQHIRTHEQYF; DNA: TGCAGCGTTGAAAAAATCCAACATATAAGAACCCACGAGCAGTACTTC
size: -; D: -; J: TRBJ1-4; V: TRBV19; CDR3: CASSSKQGATNEKLFF; DNA: TGTGCCAGTAGTAGCAAACAGGGTGCAACTAATGAAAAACTGTTTTTT
size: -; D: -; J: TRBJ2-2; V: TRBV4-2; CDR3: CASSVQVSHTGELFF; DNA: TGTGCCAGCAGCGTACAGGTTTCGCACACCGGGGAGCTGTTTTTT
size: -; D: -; J: TRBJ1-1; V: TRBV5-1; CDR3: CASSSGGTEAFF; DNA: TGCGCCAGCAGCTCCGGAGGCACTGAAGCTTTCTTT
size: -; D: TRBD1; J: TRBJ1-1; V: TRBV7-2; CDR3: CASRKDRGMEGNTEAFF; DNA: TGTGCCAGCAGAAAGGACAGGGGAATGGAAGGGAACACTGAAGCTTTCTTT
size: -; D: -; J: TRBJ1-2; V: TRBV6-1; CDR3: CASSERGILRGYTF; DNA: TGTGCCAGCAGTGAAAGGGGGATATTAAGAGGCTACACCTTC
size: -; D: -; J: TRBJ1-2; V: TRBV6-5; CDR3: CASSPRSFYGYTF; DNA: TGTGCCAGCAGTCCACGGAGCTTCTATGGCTACACCTTC
size: -; D: TRBD1; J: TRBJ1-5; V: TRBV5-6; CDR3: CASSTGQEVYSNQPQHF; DNA: TGTGCCAGCAGCACCGGACAGGAGGTTTATAGCAATCAGCCCCAGCATTTT
size: -; D: TRBD1; J: TRBJ1-2; V: TRBV7-9; CDR3: CASRRLDRGRGGYTF; DNA: TGTGCCAGCAGACGGCTGGACAGGGGGCGAGGGGGCTACACCTTC
size: -; D: TRBD1; J: TRBJ2-7; V: TRBV10-2; CDR3: CASRWTGTTYEQYF; DNA: TGCGCCAGCAGATGGACAGGGACCACCTACGAGCAGTACTTC
size: -; D: -; J: TRBJ2-3; V: TRBV7-2; CDR3: CASSPFTDTQYF; DNA: TGTGCCAGCAGCCCATTCACAGATACGCAGTATTTT
size: -; D: -; J: TRBJ1-5; V: TRBV4-3; CDR3: CASSQDLRGQPQHF; DNA: TGCGCCAGCAGCCAAGATCTGAGAGGGCAGCCCCAGCATTTT
size: once; D: TRBD2; J: TRBJ2-1; V: TRBV3-1/TRBV3-2; CDR3: CASSRAGLAGGPIYNEQFF; DNA: TGTGCCAGCAGCCGGGCTGGACTAGCGGGGGGGCCTATCTACAATGAGCAGTTCTTC
size: -; D: -; J: TRBJ2-1; V: TRBV4-2; CDR3: CASSPNQGNEQFF; DNA: TGTGCCAGCAGCCCTAACCAGGGAAATGAGCAGTTCTTC
size: -; D: TRBD1; J: TRBJ1-6; V: TRBV5-4; CDR3: CASSTGGYSYNSPLHF; DNA: TGTGCCAGCAGCACAGGGGGTTATTCCTATAATTCACCCCTCCACTTT
size: -; D: -; J: TRBJ1-2; V: TRBV5-8; CDR3: CASSPPQGRYGYTF; DNA: TGTGCCAGCAGCCCGCCCCAGGGTCGCTATGGCTACACCTTC
size: many; D: TRBD2; J: TRBJ2-3; V: TRBV10-3; CDR3: CAISQRGSTDTQYF; DNA: TGTGCCATCAGCCAGCGGGGAAGCACAGATACGCAGTATTTT
size: -; D: -; J: TRBJ1-5; V: TRBV7-3; CDR3: CASSRPGQIYQPQHF; DNA: TGTGCCAGCAGTCGTCCGGGACAAATATATCAGCCCCAGCATTTT
size: once; D: TRBD1; J: TRBJ1-2; V: TRBV19; CDR3: CASSTLPGGASYGYTF; DNA: TGTGCCAGTAGTACTCTTCCAGGGGGCGCCTCCTATGGCTACACCTTC
size: once; D: TRBD1; J: TRBJ1-4; V: TRBV19; CDR3: CASSKDRGGSTNEKLFF; DNA: TGTGCCAGTAGTAAGGACAGGGGCGGATCAACTAATGAAAAACTGTTTTTT
size: few; D: -; J: TRBJ2-3; V: TRBV5-1; CDR3: CASSSTGLRTDTQYF; DNA: TGCGCCAGCAGCTCGACAGGTCTGCGAACAGATACGCAGTATTTT
size: once; D: -; J: TRBJ2-1; V: TRBV7-3; CDR3: CASSLNPLDEQFF; DNA: TGTGCCAGCAGCTTAAACCCCTTAGATGAGCAGTTCTTC
size: -; D: -; J: TRBJ2-7; V: TRBV30; CDR3: CAWNEHGQYEQYF; DNA: TGTGCCTGGAACGAACATGGGCAGTACGAGCAGTACTTC
size: -; D: -; J: TRBJ1-1; V: TRBV2; CDR3: CASTREVNTEAFF; DNA: TGTGCCAGCACGAGGGAGGTGAACACTGAAGCTTTCTTT
size: -; D: -; J: TRBJ2-1; V: TRBV2; CDR3: CASSELYEQFF; DNA: TGTGCCAGCAGTGAACTGTATGAGCAGTTCTTC
size: -; D: -; J: TRBJ1-1; V: TRBV6-2/TRBV6-3; CDR3: CASSYLGRAEAFF; DNA: TGTGCCAGCAGTTACCTCGGCAGGGCGGAAGCTTTCTTT
size: -; D: -; J: TRBJ2-3; V: TRBV4-2; CDR3: CASSQDGPSYLTDTQYF; DNA: TGTGCCAGCAGCCAAGATGGGCCTTCTTACCTCACAGATACGCAGTATTTT
size: -; D: -; J: TRBJ1-5; V: TRBV10-1; CDR3: CASSQGNNQPQHF; DNA: TGCGCCAGCAGCCAGGGCAACAATCAGCCCCAGCATTTT
size: -; D: -; J: TRBJ2-5; V: TRBV9; CDR3: CASSVRGNIQETQYF; DNA: TGTGCCAGCAGCGTACGGGGGAATATCCAAGAGACCCAGTACTTC
size: -; D: -; J: TRBJ2-5; V: TRBV7-3; CDR3: CASSLTHPGTQYF; DNA: TGTGCCAGCAGCTTAACGCACCCAGGGACCCAGTACTTC
size: -; D: TRBD1; J: TRBJ1-4; V: TRBV7-6; CDR3: CASSSQGGPNEKLFF; DNA: TGTGCCAGCAGCTCACAGGGGGGGCCTAATGAAAAACTGTTTTTT
size: -; D: TRBD1; J: TRBJ1-3; V: TRBV5-1; CDR3: CASVDRAGGNTIYF; DNA: TGCGCCAGTGTTGACAGGGCGGGTGGAAACACCATATATTTT
size: -; D: -; J: TRBJ2-3; V: TRBV29-1; CDR3: CSVSDFPPDTQYF; DNA: TGCAGCGTGAGCGACTTCCCCCCGGATACGCAGTATTTT
size: -; D: -; J: TRBJ2-3; V: TRBV3-1/TRBV3-2; CDR3: CASSHEALGLSTDTQYF; DNA: TGTGCCAGCAGCCATGAAGCTTTGGGCCTTTCGACAGATACGCAGTATTTT
size: -; D: -; J: TRBJ2-5; V: TRBV28; CDR3: CASSSPDTFQETQYF; DNA: TGTGCCAGCAGTTCGCCAGATACCTTCCAAGAGACCCAGTACTTC
size: -; D: -; J: TRBJ1-6; V: TRBV3-1/TRBV3-2; CDR3: CASSQIAISPLHF; DNA: TGTGCCAGCAGCCAGATCGCTATTTCACCCCTCCACTTT
size: -; D: -; J: TRBJ2-1; V: TRBV6-2/TRBV6-3; CDR3: CASSFQAGRTYNEQFF; DNA: TGTGCCAGCAGTTTTCAGGCGGGGAGGACCTACAATGAGCAGTTCTTC
size: -; D: -; J: TRBJ2-2; V: TRBV5-1; CDR3: CASRRVGGTGELFF; DNA: TGCGCCAGCAGGCGGGTCGGTGGGACCGGGGAGCTGTTTTTT
size: -; D: -; J: TRBJ1-1; V: TRBV19; CDR3: CASSIWRAGNTEAFF; DNA: TGTGCCAGTAGTATTTGGAGGGCTGGCAACACTGAAGCTTTCTTT
size: -; D: -; J: TRBJ2-7; V: TRBV4-1; CDR3: CASSSLTGTYEQYF; DNA: TGCGCCAGCAGCTCCCTGACTGGCACCTACGAGCAGTACTTC
size: few; D: -; J: TRBJ1-2; V: TRBV6-5; CDR3: CASRESHYGYTF; DNA: TGTGCCAGCAGGGAGAGCCACTATGGCTACACCTTC
size: -; D: -; J: TRBJ2-1; V: TRBV24-1; CDR3: CATLLEGRANEQFF; DNA: TGTGCCACCCTCCTAGAGGGAAGGGCCAATGAGCAGTTCTTC
size: -; D: -; J: TRBJ1-2; V: TRBV3-1/TRBV3-2; CDR3: CASSQAPGQWIGHGYTF; DNA: TGTGCCAGCAGCCAAGCACCCGGACAATGGATTGGGCATGGCTACACCTTC
size: -; D: TRBD2; J: TRBJ2-7; V: TRBV5-4; CDR3: CASSLVASGKYSYEQYF; DNA: TGTGCCAGCAGCTTGGTAGCTAGCGGAAAATACTCCTACGAGCAGTACTTC
size: -; D: TRBD2; J: TRBJ2-3; V: TRBV29-1; CDR3: CSVPGLAGGAGTDTQYF; DNA: TGCAGCGTTCCGGGACTAGCGGGGGGCGCTGGAACAGATACGCAGTATTTT
size: -; D: TRBD2; J: TRBJ2-7; V: TRBV27; CDR3: CASSFVSGGKYEQYF; DNA: TGTGCCAGCAGTTTTGTTAGCGGGGGGAAGTACGAGCAGTACTTC
size: -; D: -; J: TRBJ2-7; V: TRBV11-2; CDR3: CASSSLRRVSYEQYF; DNA: TGTGCCAGCAGCTCCCTCCGCCGGGTCTCCTACGAGCAGTACTTC
size: -; D: TRBD2; J: TRBJ2-7; V: TRBV4-2; CDR3: CASSHRGPTSGVSYEQYF; DNA: TGTGCCAGCAGCCACCGGGGGCCCACTAGCGGGGTCTCCTACGAGCAGTACTTC
size: -; D: -; J: TRBJ1-2; V: TRBV20-1; CDR3: CSAPDTYGYTF; DNA: TGCAGTGCCCCCGACACCTATGGCTACACCTTC